A selection of T cell receptor beta chains follows, all from one sample in a study of T cell responses to AZD1222 COVID-19 vaccine. Profiled with immunoSEQ multiplex PCR; TCRdb holds only in-frame clones, not every one. The sample gives around 100,000 clones, roughly 80% of which show up once; approximately 15% is in the top ten. Source: peripheral blood, taken on day 0 of AZD1222 vaccination. These receptors came from an adult in good health. Both conserved end residues are part of each CDR3. Fields, in order: clone size, V gene, J gene, D gene, CDR3 protein, CDR3 DNA. D genes are given only for firm matches. Expanded clones are given a class, and other clones once, few, many or no size at all.

abundance: -
v_gene: TRBV5-1
j_gene: TRBJ1-1
d_gene: TRBD1
CDR3aa: CASSLGGNAGGTEAFF
CDR3nt: TGCGCCAGCAGCTTGGGAGGAAATGCAGGGGGCACTGAAGCTTTCTTT

abundance: -
v_gene: TRBV5-1
j_gene: TRBJ2-7
d_gene: -
CDR3aa: CASRGAATYEQYF
CDR3nt: TGCGCCAGCCGCGGAGCGGCCACCTACGAGCAGTACTTC

abundance: few
v_gene: TRBV5-6
j_gene: TRBJ1-1
d_gene: -
CDR3aa: CASSLQGVATEAFF
CDR3nt: TGTGCCAGCAGCTTGCAGGGTGTCGCCACTGAAGCTTTCTTT

abundance: -
v_gene: TRBV5-6
j_gene: TRBJ2-2
d_gene: TRBD2
CDR3aa: CASSFHQRGARRVAGELFF
CDR3nt: TGTGCCAGCAGCTTCCACCAGCGGGGGGCTCGAAGGGTGGCCGGGGAGCTGTTTTTT

abundance: few
v_gene: TRBV3-1/TRBV3-2
j_gene: TRBJ1-1
d_gene: TRBD1
CDR3aa: CASSQDRWTGEGTEAFF
CDR3nt: TGTGCCAGCAGCCAAGATCGGTGGACAGGGGAAGGGACTGAAGCTTTCTTT

abundance: few
v_gene: TRBV5-1
j_gene: TRBJ2-1
d_gene: -
CDR3aa: CASSFTPYNEQFF
CDR3nt: TGCGCCAGCAGCTTTACGCCCTACAATGAGCAGTTCTTC

abundance: -
v_gene: TRBV18
j_gene: TRBJ1-2
d_gene: -
CDR3aa: CASSPGDGYTF
CDR3nt: TGTGCCAGCTCACCCGGTGATGGCTACACCTTC

abundance: -
v_gene: TRBV19
j_gene: TRBJ2-1
d_gene: -
CDR3aa: CASSIIGGGSYNEQFF
CDR3nt: TGTGCCAGTAGTATAATCGGGGGAGGATCTTACAATGAGCAGTTCTTC

abundance: -
v_gene: TRBV6-9
j_gene: TRBJ1-2
d_gene: TRBD1
CDR3aa: CASSYSKQGQMLWYGYTF
CDR3nt: TGTGCCAGCAGTTATTCGAAACAGGGGCAGATGCTTTGGTATGGCTACACCTTC

abundance: -
v_gene: TRBV6-2/TRBV6-3
j_gene: TRBJ2-7
d_gene: TRBD1
CDR3aa: CASNPRDRGYEQYF
CDR3nt: TGTGCCAGCAACCCCCGGGACAGGGGATACGAGCAGTACTTC

abundance: -
v_gene: TRBV9
j_gene: TRBJ2-1
d_gene: -
CDR3aa: CASSPLQPSSYNEQFF
CDR3nt: TGTGCCAGCAGCCCGCTCCAGCCTAGCTCCTACAATGAGCAGTTCTTC

abundance: once
v_gene: TRBV19
j_gene: TRBJ1-1
d_gene: -
CDR3aa: CASNLGSGMNTEAFF
CDR3nt: TGTGCCAGTAACCTAGGGAGTGGTATGAACACTGAAGCTTTCTTT

abundance: few
v_gene: TRBV28
j_gene: TRBJ1-4
d_gene: -
CDR3aa: CASSFQGEDEKLFF
CDR3nt: TGTGCCAGCAGTTTCCAGGGCGAGGATGAAAAACTGTTTTTT

abundance: -
v_gene: TRBV7-9
j_gene: TRBJ2-2
d_gene: TRBD2
CDR3aa: CASSSQSGGNTGELFF
CDR3nt: TGTGCCAGCAGCTCCCAAAGCGGGGGGAACACCGGGGAGCTGTTTTTT

abundance: -
v_gene: TRBV6-5
j_gene: TRBJ2-1
d_gene: -
CDR3aa: CASSYSATNPWEQFF
CDR3nt: TGTGCCAGCAGTTACTCTGCGACCAACCCGTGGGAGCAGTTCTTC

abundance: -
v_gene: TRBV19
j_gene: TRBJ2-1
d_gene: TRBD1
CDR3aa: CASSILTGAPNEQFF
CDR3nt: TGTGCCAGTAGTATTCTGACAGGGGCCCCAAATGAGCAGTTCTTC

abundance: -
v_gene: TRBV5-6
j_gene: TRBJ1-4
d_gene: TRBD1
CDR3aa: CASSLKQGRGVEKLFF
CDR3nt: TGTGCCAGCAGCTTGAAACAGGGGAGGGGAGTGGAAAAACTGTTTTTT

abundance: -
v_gene: TRBV9
j_gene: TRBJ2-1
d_gene: TRBD2
CDR3aa: CASSLGTRDEQFF
CDR3nt: TGTGCCAGCAGCCTCGGGACTAGAGACGAGCAGTTCTTC

abundance: -
v_gene: TRBV11-2
j_gene: TRBJ2-1
d_gene: -
CDR3aa: CASSFSLGGNEQFF
CDR3nt: TGTGCCAGCAGCTTCTCCTTAGGGGGAAATGAGCAGTTCTTC

abundance: -
v_gene: TRBV4-2
j_gene: TRBJ1-2
d_gene: -
CDR3aa: CASSVRGHSNYGYTF
CDR3nt: TGTGCCAGCAGCGTCCGGGGCCACTCTAACTATGGCTACACCTTC

abundance: once
v_gene: TRBV11-2
j_gene: TRBJ1-5
d_gene: -
CDR3aa: CASSLDSSQPQHF
CDR3nt: TGTGCCAGCAGCCTGGACAGCTCTCAGCCCCAGCATTTT

abundance: -
v_gene: TRBV7-9
j_gene: TRBJ1-1
d_gene: -
CDR3aa: CASSMGRGQAEAFF
CDR3nt: TGTGCCAGCAGCATGGGCCGGGGGCAGGCTGAAGCTTTCTTT

abundance: -
v_gene: TRBV29-1
j_gene: TRBJ1-2
d_gene: -
CDR3aa: CSSTQGTNYGYTF
CDR3nt: TGCAGCTCCACGCAGGGAACTAACTATGGCTACACCTTC